A selection of T cell receptor beta chains follows, all from one sample in a study of blood T cell repertoires in COVID-19. Clones were sequenced by immunoSEQ multiplex PCR, and TCRdb holds only the in-frame ones, with some missing. The repertoire holds around 200,000 clones, with around 85% as singletons. What was sequenced was peripheral blood. The origin of the receptors is an elderly woman with acute or convalescent COVID-19. Both conserved end residues are part of each CDR3. The order of the fields is V gene, J gene, D gene, clone size, CDR3 protein, CDR3 DNA. D genes are given only for firm matches. Clone size is stated in some rows and not others, as once, few, many or a class when expanded.

TRBV10-3	TRBJ1-2	-	-	CAISESAEINYGYTF	TGTGCCATCAGTGAGTCCGCAGAAATTAACTATGGCTACACCTTC
TRBV7-3	TRBJ1-6	-	-	CASSLTAQVGINSPLHF	TGTGCCAGCAGCTTAACGGCCCAGGTGGGCATTAATTCACCCCTCCACTTT
TRBV4-2	TRBJ2-7	-	-	CASSQLFSQGFEQYF	TGTGCCAGCAGCCAACTCTTCTCTCAGGGGTTCGAGCAGTACTTC
TRBV6-5	TRBJ1-1	-	-	CASSSDRQAAFF	TGTGCCAGCAGTTCAGACAGACAGGCAGCTTTCTTT
TRBV11-1	TRBJ2-2	TRBD2	-	CASSALAGGAGELFF	TGTGCCAGCAGCGCCCTAGCGGGAGGGGCCGGGGAGCTGTTTTTT
TRBV7-2	TRBJ2-7	TRBD2	once	CASSLELAGGYEQYF	TGTGCCAGCAGCTTAGAGCTAGCGGGGGGCTACGAGCAGTACTTC
TRBV6-5	TRBJ1-1	-	once	CASSPPGNTEAFF	TGTGCCAGCAGTCCCCCAGGGAACACTGAAGCTTTCTTT
TRBV7-3	TRBJ2-1	-	once	CASSSGLGSEQFF	TGTGCCAGCAGCTCCGGACTTGGGAGTGAGCAGTTCTTC
TRBV6-5	TRBJ1-4	-	-	CASSSRGGRNEKLFF	TGTGCCAGCAGTTCCCGGGGGGGAAGAAATGAAAAACTGTTTTTT
TRBV6-2/TRBV6-3	TRBJ2-3	-	few	CASSATRRTDTQYF	TGTGCCAGCAGTGCAACTAGAAGGACAGATACGCAGTATTTT
TRBV25-1	TRBJ2-7	TRBD1	few	CASSGQGASYEQYF	TGTGCCAGCAGTGGACAGGGGGCCTCCTACGAGCAGTACTTC
TRBV4-1	TRBJ1-2	-	-	CASSQVDEGGSGYTF	TGCGCCAGCAGCCAAGTTGATGAGGGTGGGTCTGGCTACACCTTC
TRBV7-3	TRBJ2-2	TRBD2	-	CASSLTPGLGNTGELFF	TGTGCCAGCAGCTTAACGCCGGGACTAGGGAACACCGGGGAGCTGTTTTTT
TRBV11-2	TRBJ1-4	TRBD1	-	CASTHVRQGASEKLFF	TGTGCCAGCACCCACGTGAGGCAGGGGGCTTCGGAAAAACTGTTTTTT
TRBV29-1	TRBJ2-1	-	-	CSVDLATEQFF	TGCAGCGTGGACCTAGCAACCGAGCAGTTCTTC
TRBV19	TRBJ2-3	-	-	CASSIDDFPSTDTQYF	TGTGCCAGTAGTATAGATGACTTCCCTAGCACAGATACGCAGTATTTT
TRBV30	TRBJ1-2	TRBD1	-	CAWSVSRGLGYTF	TGTGCCTGGAGTGTAAGCAGGGGGCTCGGCTACACCTTC
TRBV19	TRBJ2-4	-	-	CASSVSSTLNIQYF	TGTGCCAGTAGTGTGTCTAGCACCCTGAACATTCAGTACTTC
TRBV5-1	TRBJ1-1	TRBD1	few	CASSLGQVYTEAFF	TGCGCCAGCAGCCTAGGACAGGTCTACACTGAAGCTTTCTTT
TRBV2	TRBJ1-6	-	-	CASSYRASSYNSPLHF	TGTGCCAGCAGCTACAGGGCCAGCTCCTATAATTCACCCCTCCACTTT